This TCR beta chain was recorded in a study of blood T cells in healthy people across ages. Findings and caveats of the study: The unsorted PBMCs prevented any conclusive comparison of naive versus antigen-experienced cells. Long-lived donors had more naive CD4+ cells and higher diversity than aged donors.

To note about this clonotype: What it binds is unknown.

Alongside a J-beta primer mix, a sample-barcoded 5' primer served in a second PCR lasting about 6 to 11 cycles. Each TCR beta cDNA got a 12-nucleotide random molecular identifier. In TCRdb, the 5' RACE reads were re-called with MiXCR into one record per CDR3 protein. The sample lists about 690,000 distinct CDR3 sequences; roughly two fifths were seen once. The sequenced sample was blood. This clonotype was obtained from a man at least 80 years old in good health.

The chain's CDR3 is CASSLQLAGEAHEQYF. The CDR3 bases are TGCGCCAGCAGCCTTCAACTAGCGGGGGAGGCCCACGAGCAGTACTTC. The chain links TRBV4-3 to TRBJ2-5; 11 nucleotides agree with TRBD2. The J call could be wrong; TRBJ2-7 is a better fit for the DNA end. CDR3 length: 16 amino acids. The V gene's germline CDR1 is LGHNA and CDR2 YSLEER.